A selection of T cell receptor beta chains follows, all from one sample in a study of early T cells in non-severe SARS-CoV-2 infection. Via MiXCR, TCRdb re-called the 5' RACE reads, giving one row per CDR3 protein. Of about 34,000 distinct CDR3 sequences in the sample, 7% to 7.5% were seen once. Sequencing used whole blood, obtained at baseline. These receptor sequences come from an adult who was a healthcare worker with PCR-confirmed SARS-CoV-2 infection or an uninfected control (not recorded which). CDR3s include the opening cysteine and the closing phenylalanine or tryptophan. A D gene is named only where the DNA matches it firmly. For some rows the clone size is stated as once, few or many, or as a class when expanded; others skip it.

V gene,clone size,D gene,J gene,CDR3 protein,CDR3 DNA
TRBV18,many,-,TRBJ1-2,CASSPGLHYGYTF,TGTGCCAGCTCACCAGGGTTGCACTATGGCTACACCTTC
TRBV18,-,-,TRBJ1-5,CASSPGMEQPQHF,TGTGCCAGCTCACCCGGGATGGAGCAGCCCCAGCATTTT
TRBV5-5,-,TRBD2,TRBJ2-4,CASSRTSGSSKNIQYF,TGTGCCAGCAGCCGGACTAGCGGGAGCAGTAAAAACATTCAGTACTTC
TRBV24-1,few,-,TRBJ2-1,CATSDFASSSHNEQFF,TGTGCCACCAGTGATTTTGCGTCTAGCTCGCACAATGAGCAGTTCTTC
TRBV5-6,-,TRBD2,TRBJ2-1,CASSFMSGIYNEQFF,TGTGCCAGCAGCTTTATGAGCGGGATCTACAATGAGCAGTTCTTC
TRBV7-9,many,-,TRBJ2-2,CASSHSSVGELFF,TGTGCCAGCAGCCATTCGAGCGTGGGGGAGCTGTTTTTT
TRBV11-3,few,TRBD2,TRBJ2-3,CASSLGLAGALDTQYF,TGTGCCAGCAGCTTAGGACTAGCGGGAGCTCTGGATACGCAGTATTTT
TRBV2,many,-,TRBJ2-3,CASSDVAGLSTDTQYF,TGTGCCAGCAGTGATGTGGCGGGCTTGAGCACAGATACGCAGTATTTT
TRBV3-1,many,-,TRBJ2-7,CASSRGTTQSYEQYF,TGTGCCAGCAGCCGAGGAACAACCCAATCCTACGAGCAGTACTTC
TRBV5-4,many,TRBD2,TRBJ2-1,CASSQLAGVRNEQFF,TGTGCCAGCAGCCAACTAGCGGGAGTTAGGAATGAGCAGTTCTTC
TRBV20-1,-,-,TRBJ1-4,CSALDRAENEKLFF,TGCAGTGCCCTAGATAGGGCAGAAAATGAAAAACTGTTTTTT
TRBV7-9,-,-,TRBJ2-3,CASSLVVLEGDTQYF,TGTGCCAGCAGCTTAGTAGTATTGGAGGGAGATACGCAGTATTTT
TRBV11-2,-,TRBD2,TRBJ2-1,CASSYTSGSSVEQFF,TGTGCCAGCAGCTACACTAGCGGGAGTTCCGTTGAGCAGTTCTTC
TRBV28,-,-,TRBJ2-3,CASKRQWGDTQYF,TGTGCCAGCAAGCGCCAGTGGGGGGATACGCAGTATTTT
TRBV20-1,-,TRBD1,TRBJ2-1,CSANSGGQRNEQFF,TGCAGTGCCAACTCAGGGGGCCAACGCAATGAGCAGTTCTTC
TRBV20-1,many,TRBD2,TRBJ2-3,CSARVGSGMVGADTQYF,TGCAGTGCTAGAGTGGGTAGCGGGATGGTGGGGGCAGATACGCAGTATTTT
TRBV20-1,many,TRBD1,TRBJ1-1,CSASETGTGRVNTEAFF,TGCAGTGCTAGTGAAACCGGGACAGGGAGGGTGAACACTGAAGCTTTCTTT
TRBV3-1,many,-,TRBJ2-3,CASSIRDAQYF,TGTGCCAGCAGCATCCGGGACGCGCAGTATTTT
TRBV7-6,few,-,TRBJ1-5,CASSIRWDQPQHF,TGTGCCAGCAGTATCCGGTGGGACCAGCCCCAGCATTTT
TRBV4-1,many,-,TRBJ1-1,CASSQDMLWGNTEAFF,TGCGCCAGCAGCCAAGATATGCTCTGGGGGAACACTGAAGCTTTCTTT
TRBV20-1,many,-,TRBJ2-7,CSATAEAPYEQYF,TGCAGTGCTACTGCCGAGGCCCCATACGAGCAGTACTTC
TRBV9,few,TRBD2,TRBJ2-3,CASSPSAGETDTQYF,TGTGCCAGCAGCCCCTCAGCGGGAGAGACAGATACGCAGTATTTT
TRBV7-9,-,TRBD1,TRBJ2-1,CASSLVTGVNNEQFF,TGTGCCAGCAGCTTAGTGACAGGGGTCAACAATGAGCAGTTCTTC
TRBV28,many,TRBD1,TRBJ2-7,CASSFGQGGYEQYF,TGTGCCAGCAGTTTTGGACAGGGGGGTTACGAGCAGTACTTC
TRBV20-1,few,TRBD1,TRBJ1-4,CSASEQGRYEKLFF,TGCAGTGCTAGTGAACAGGGGCGGTATGAAAAACTGTTTTTT
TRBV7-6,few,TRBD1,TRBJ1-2,CASSLRQGYSDGYTF,TGTGCCAGCAGCTTGAGACAGGGGTACTCGGATGGCTACACCTTC
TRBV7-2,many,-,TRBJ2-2,CASSSDNTGELFF,TGTGCCAGCAGCTCCGATAACACCGGGGAGCTGTTTTTT
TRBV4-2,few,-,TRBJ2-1,CASSPGMPGAYNEQFF,TGTGCCAGCAGCCCAGGCATGCCGGGCGCCTACAATGAGCAGTTCTTC
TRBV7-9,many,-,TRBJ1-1,CASSLDGVVGAFF,TGTGCCAGCAGCTTAGATGGGGTAGTAGGTGCTTTCTTT
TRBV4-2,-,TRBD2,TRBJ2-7,CASSQRRGDYEQYF,TGTGCCAGCAGCCAAAGGCGGGGGGACTACGAGCAGTACTTC
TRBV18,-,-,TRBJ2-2,CASSPRGINTGELFF,TGTGCCAGCTCACCTCGCGGGATCAACACCGGGGAGCTGTTTTTT
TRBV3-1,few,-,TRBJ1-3,CASGSGSGNTIYF,TGTGCCAGCGGCAGCGGCTCTGGAAACACCATATATTTT